Many counts were recorded for the clone carrying this T cell receptor (beta chain). The antigen is undetermined. This specimen belongs to a study of blood T cells in healthy people across ages. General study results and limits: Naive CD4+ cell counts and diversity both ran higher in long-lived than in aged donors. In the absence of known donor CMV status, changes in expanded clonotypes were possibly confounded.

CDR1 is SGHTA, CDR2 FQGNSA, per germline. J lost 5 bases, V lost 1 base, and 5 bases had no gene match. The CDR3 runs to 14 residues. Using a J-beta primer mix together with a sample-barcoded 5' primer, a second PCR was run for roughly 6 to 12 cycles. TCRdb independently ran MiXCR on the 5' RACE reads; one entry per CDR3 protein. The table shows 1.4 million or so distinct CDR3 sequences, with approximately 43% occurring only once. Caucasian, healthy and from Russia, the donors were aged between roughly 6 and 95. Collection of ten milliliters of peripheral blood was performed for each donor. Sequencing was carried out using blood. This receptor was identified in a young woman in good health. The chain employs TRBV7-2 and TRBJ2-7; 7 bases are a match to TRBD1. The CDR3 sequence: CASSLGQGRDEQYF. CDR3 nucleotides: TGTGCCAGCAGCTTAGGACAGGGACGAGACGAGCAGTACTTC.